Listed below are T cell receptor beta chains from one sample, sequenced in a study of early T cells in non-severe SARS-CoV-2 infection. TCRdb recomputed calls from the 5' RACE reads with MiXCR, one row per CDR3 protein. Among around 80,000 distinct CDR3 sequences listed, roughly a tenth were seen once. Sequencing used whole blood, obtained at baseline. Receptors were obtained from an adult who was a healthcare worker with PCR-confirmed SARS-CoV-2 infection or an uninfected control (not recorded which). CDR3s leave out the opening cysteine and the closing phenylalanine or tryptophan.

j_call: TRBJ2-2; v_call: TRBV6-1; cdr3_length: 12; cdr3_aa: AGQRDRNTGELF
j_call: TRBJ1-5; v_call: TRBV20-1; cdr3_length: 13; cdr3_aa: SASPPRGGNQPQH
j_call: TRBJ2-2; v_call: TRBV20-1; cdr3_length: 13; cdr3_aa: SARVVAPNTGELF
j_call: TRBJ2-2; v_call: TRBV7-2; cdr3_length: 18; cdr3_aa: ASSLYPKEERDEHTGELF
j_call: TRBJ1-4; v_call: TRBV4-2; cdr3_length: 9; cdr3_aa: ASSQEEKLF
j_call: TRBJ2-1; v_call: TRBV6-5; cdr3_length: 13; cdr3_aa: ASRREAGGYNEQF
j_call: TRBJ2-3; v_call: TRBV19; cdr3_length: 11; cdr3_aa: ASGDFPTDTQY
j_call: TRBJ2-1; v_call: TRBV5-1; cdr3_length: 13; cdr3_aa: ASTPSGSSYNEQF
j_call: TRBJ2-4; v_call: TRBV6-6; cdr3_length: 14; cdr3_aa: ASSYSWQLAKNIQY
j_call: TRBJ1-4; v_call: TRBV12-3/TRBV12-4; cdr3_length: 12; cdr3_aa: ASTLARRDEKLF
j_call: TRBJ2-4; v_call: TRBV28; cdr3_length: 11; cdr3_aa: ASSLAGIDIQY
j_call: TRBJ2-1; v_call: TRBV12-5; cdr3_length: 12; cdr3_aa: ASGFGLADNEQF
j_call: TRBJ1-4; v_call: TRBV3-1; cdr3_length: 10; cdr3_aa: ASSQIGEKLF
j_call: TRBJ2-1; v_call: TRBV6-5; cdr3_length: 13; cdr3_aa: ASNRQGKLYNEQF
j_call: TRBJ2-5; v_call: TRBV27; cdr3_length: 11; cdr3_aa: ASSLKRSTGQY
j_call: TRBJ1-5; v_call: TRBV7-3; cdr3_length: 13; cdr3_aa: ASSFGRVLGQPQH
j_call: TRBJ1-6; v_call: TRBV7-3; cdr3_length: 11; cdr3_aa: ASSLSGDSPLH
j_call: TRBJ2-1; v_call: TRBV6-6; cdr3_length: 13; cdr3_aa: ASSLTSGTYNEQF
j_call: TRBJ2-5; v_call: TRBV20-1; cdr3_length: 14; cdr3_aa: SATTDGNPGAETQY
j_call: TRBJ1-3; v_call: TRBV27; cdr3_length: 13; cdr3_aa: ASSIGTGAGNTIY
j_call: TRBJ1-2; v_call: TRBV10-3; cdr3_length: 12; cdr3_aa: AISGTATQHGYT
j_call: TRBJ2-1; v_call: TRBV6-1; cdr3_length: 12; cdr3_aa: ASSDQSSYNEQF
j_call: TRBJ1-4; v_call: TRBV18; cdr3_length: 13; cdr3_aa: ASSPLGATNEKLF
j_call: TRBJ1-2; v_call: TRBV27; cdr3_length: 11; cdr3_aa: ASRGTGGASYT
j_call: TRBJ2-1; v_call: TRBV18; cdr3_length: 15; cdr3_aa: ASSPGRAGVPFNEQF
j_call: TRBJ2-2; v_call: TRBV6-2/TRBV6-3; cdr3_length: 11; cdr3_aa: ASSYTDTGELF
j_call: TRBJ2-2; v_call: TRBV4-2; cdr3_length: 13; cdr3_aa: ASSQDIGAAGELF
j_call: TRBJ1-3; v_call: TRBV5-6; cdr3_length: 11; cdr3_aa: ASSRPAGNTIY
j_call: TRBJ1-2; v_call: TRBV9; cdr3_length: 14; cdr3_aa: ASSVDAGGDGYGYT
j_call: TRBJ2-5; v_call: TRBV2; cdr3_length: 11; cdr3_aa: ASRRQYQETQY
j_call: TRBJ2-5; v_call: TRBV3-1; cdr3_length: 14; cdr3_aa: ASSQGPGLAAETQY
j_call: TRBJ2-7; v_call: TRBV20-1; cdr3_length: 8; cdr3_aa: SAYRDEQY
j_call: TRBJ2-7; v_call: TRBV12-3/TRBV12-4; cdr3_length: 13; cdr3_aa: ASSLLAGSSNEQY
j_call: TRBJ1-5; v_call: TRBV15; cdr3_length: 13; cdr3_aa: ATSSGQGASQPQH